This record concerns one TCR beta chain sequence. The target antigen is unknown. Here immunoSEQ multiplex PCR was the method, and the copy in TCRdb shows in-frame clones only, minus some. The sample contains 78,000 or so clones, approximately 94% of which appear only once. This CDR3 spans 12 amino acids. Trimming pared 3 bases from V and 9 bases from J, leaving 11 bases between. Germline V gives CDR1 SGHTA, CDR2 FQGNSA. The sample comes from a study of cytomegalovirus exposure and HLA in healthy donors. Study-wide context: The same platform was used for the 100 to 150 validation repertoires and the approximately 670 first-cohort repertoires, a later analysis reported.

Study results and limitations: Rarity marked most TCR sequences, yet some public TCRs occurred in many donors. A few CMV-associated chains proved CMV antigen-specific in vitro. Accounts indicate the classifier identified cytomegalovirus status with strong specificity and sensitivity.

The chain joins TRBV7-2 to TRBJ2-5; D is possibly TRBD1 (6 bases). The sample consisted of PBMCs. The TCR was taken from a woman aged 18 to 35 in good health and CMV-seropositive. DNA for the CDR3: TGTGCCAGCAGCTTCAGGGGTCGGGCCCAGTACTTC. Translated: CASSFRGRAQYF. The complete variable domain, with remaining parts taken from reference TRBV7-2 and TRBJ2-5, reads GAGVSQSPSNKVTEKGKDVELRCDPISGHTALYWYRQSLGQGLEFLIYFQGNSAPDKSGLPSDRFSAERTGGSVSTLTIQRTQQEDSAVYLCASSFRGRAQYFGPGTRLLVL.